The 6 T cell receptor beta chains below were found in one sample sequenced in a study of OX40 agonist ivuxolimab in advanced cancers. Repertoires were generated with immunoSEQ multiplex PCR, while TCRdb's copy carries only in-frame clones and drops some. The top ten clones hold 0.76% of a sample with roughly 75,000 clones, more than 70% of them seen once. The material sequenced was CD4+ or CD8+ T cells sorted from blood, taken in a trial of the OX40 agonist ivuxolimab. The receptors were gathered from an adult with an advanced solid tumor such as melanoma, head and neck, liver or kidney cancer.

Only one count was recorded for this clone. J is TRBJ2-3 and V is TRBV19; D is unresolved. With 1 base removed from V and 8 bases from J, the gap between germline ends came to 19 bases. Germline CDR1 LNHDA, CDR2 SQIVND (reference sequence). The length of the CDR3 is 16 residues. CDR3 bases: TGTGCCAGTAGTATAGCCCAGCATAGCCTAAGTGGTACGCAGTATTTT. Residues: CASSIAQHSLSGTQYF. Variable domain in full (rest from reference TRBV19 and TRBJ2-3): DGGITQSPKYLFRKEGQNVTLSCEQNLNHDAMYWYRQDPGQGLRLIYYSQIVNDFQKGDIAEGYSVSREKKESFPLTVTSAQKNPTAFYLCASSIAQHSLSGTQYFGPGTRLTVL.

The chain joins TRBV1 to TRBJ2-7; the table gives TRBD2 as D, unverified against the DNA. TRBV1 constitutes a pseudogene. CDR3 length: 17 amino acids. This chain's CDR3 is CTSSQDIGLAEDYEQYF. In nucleotides, the CDR3 is TGCACCAGCAGCCAAGATATAGGACTAGCGGAAGATTACGAGCAGTACTTC.

This clone showed up just a few times. The rearrangement links TRBV2 to TRBJ1-3, with 8 bases aligning to TRBD1. Germline loops: CDR1 SNHLY, CDR2 FYNNEI. V shed 10 bases, J shed 4 bases, and the junction held 3 bases outside the gene matches. The CDR3 length is 12 residues. CDR3 region: CATRTGGNTIYF. The DNA of the CDR3 is TGTGCCACCCGGACAGGGGGAAACACCATATATTTT.

The chain combines TRBV18 with TRBJ2-7; TRBD2 matches 9 bases. Germline values: CDR1 KGHSH, CDR2 LQKENI. V was clipped by 3 bases and J by 7 bases; unmatched bases: 10. The CDR3 is made up of 15 amino acids. Here the CDR3 DNA reads TGTGCCAGCTCACCCCCTATAGCGGGAGAAGGGGAGCAGTACTTC. The encoded protein is CASSPPIAGEGEQYF.

V usage is TRBV5-4 and J usage is TRBJ1-4; TRBD1 might be the D (6 bases). V lost 1 base, J lost 1 base, and 8 bases lay in between. Germline V gene data show CDR1 as SGHNT and CDR2 as YYREEE (reference sequence). This CDR3 is 15 amino acids long. The CDR3 loop reads CASSLSQGTNEKLFF. CDR3 bases: TGTGCCAGCAGCTTGTCACAGGGAACTAATGAAAAACTGTTTTTT.

The V call is TRBV6-1, the J call TRBJ2-5; D might be TRBD1 or TRBD2, each matching 6 bases. The V gene lost 7 bases and the J gene lost 2 bases, with 11 bases spanning the gap. CDR1 and CDR2 (germline): MNHNS, SASEGT. CDR3 length: 13 residues. The CDR3 sequence: CASIRGRQETQYF. DNA for the CDR3: TGTGCCAGCATCCGGGGGCGGCAAGAGACCCAGTACTTC.